This T cell receptor (beta chain) derives from a study of T cell responses to AZD1222 COVID-19 vaccine. CDR1 SGHDT and CDR2 YYEEEE come from the germline V gene. Germline trimming cut 4 bases from V and 2 bases from J; bases unmatched to any gene: 8. This CDR3 has 15 residues. Produced via immunoSEQ multiplex PCR; TCRdb's table is partial and in-frame only. The repertoire consists of some 130,000 clones, with 93% occurring once and the leading ten covering 0.91%. The sample in question was peripheral blood, obtained on day 0 of AZD1222 vaccination. The J gene is TRBJ1-2, the V gene TRBV5-6; TRBD1 agrees at 7 bases. The sequence was collected from an adult in good health. In nucleotides, the CDR3 is TGTGCCAGCAGCCGCCAAGGGACAGCCAACTATGGCTACACCTTC. Encoded protein: CASSRQGTANYGYTF.